This T cell receptor beta chain came from a study of T cells in Graves' hyperthyroidism and ophthalmopathy. Amplified regions were TCR beta CDR3 sequences from RNA transcripts. The HTBI primer set was used in a first-round RT-PCR of the TCR CDR3. A single record per CDR3 protein comes from TCRdb applying MiXCR to the multiplex PCR reads. The sample holds hundreds of thousands of distinct CDR3 sequences, about a sixth seen once. In its sample, this clonotype was seen a few times. Trimming removed 9 bases from V and 0 bases from J, with 20 bases in between. The CDR3 is 16 amino acids. CDR1 and CDR2 (germline): WSHSY, SAAADI.

Sequencing used blood. This clonotype was obtained from a woman between 25 and 40 years old with Graves' hyperthyroidism. This chain uses TRBV10-2 with TRBJ1-1; no clear D. The CDR3 region has the DNA TGCGCCAGACCCTGTCAGGTGGGGAACATGAACACTGAAGCTTTCTTT. Translated: CARPCQVGNMNTEAFF.